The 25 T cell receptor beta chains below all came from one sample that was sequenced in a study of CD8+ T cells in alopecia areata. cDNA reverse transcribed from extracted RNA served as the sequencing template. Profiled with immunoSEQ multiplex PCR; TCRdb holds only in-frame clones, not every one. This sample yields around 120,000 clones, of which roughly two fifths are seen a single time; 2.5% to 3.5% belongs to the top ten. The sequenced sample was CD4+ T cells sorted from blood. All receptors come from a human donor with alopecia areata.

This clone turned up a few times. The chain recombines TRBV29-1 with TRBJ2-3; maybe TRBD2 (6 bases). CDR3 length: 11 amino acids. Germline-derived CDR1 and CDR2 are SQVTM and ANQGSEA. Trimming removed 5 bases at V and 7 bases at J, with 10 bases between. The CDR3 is CSVSSDHTQYF. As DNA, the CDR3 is TGCAGCGTTTCTAGCGATCATACGCAGTATTTT.

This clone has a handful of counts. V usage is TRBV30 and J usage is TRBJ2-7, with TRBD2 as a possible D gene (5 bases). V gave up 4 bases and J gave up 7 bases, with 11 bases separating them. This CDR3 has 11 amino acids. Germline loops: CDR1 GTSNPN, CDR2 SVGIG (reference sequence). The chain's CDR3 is CAWTLRGEQYF. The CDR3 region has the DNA TGTGCCTGGACCCTTCGAGGGGAGCAGTACTTC.

As DNA, the CDR3 is TGCAGCGTTTACCTGGGGGAAGCTTTCTTT. Protein product: CSVYLGEAFF. This chain links TRBV29-1 with TRBJ1-1, with unresolved D. The CDR3 has 10 amino acids. V lost 5 bases, J lost 8 bases, and 9 bases lay in between. Germline assignment: CDR1 SQVTM and CDR2 ANQGSEA.

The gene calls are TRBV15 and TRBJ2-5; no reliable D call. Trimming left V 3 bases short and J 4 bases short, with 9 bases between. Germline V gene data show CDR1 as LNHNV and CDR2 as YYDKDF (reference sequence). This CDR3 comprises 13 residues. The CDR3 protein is CATSSQVGETQYF. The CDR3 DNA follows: TGTGCCACCAGCAGCCAGGTAGGAGAGACCCAGTACTTC. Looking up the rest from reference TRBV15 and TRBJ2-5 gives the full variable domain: DAMVIQNPRYQVTQFGKPVTLSCSQTLNHNVMYWYQQKSSQAPKLLFHYYDKDFNNEADTPDNFQSRRPNTSFCFLDIRSPGLGDTAMYLCATSSQVGETQYFGPGTRLLVL.

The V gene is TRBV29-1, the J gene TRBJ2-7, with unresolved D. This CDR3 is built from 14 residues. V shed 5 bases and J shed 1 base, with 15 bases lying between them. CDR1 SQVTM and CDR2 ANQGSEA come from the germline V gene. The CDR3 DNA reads TGCAGCGTTCTAGGGTTTGGACGGTCCTACGAGCAGTACTTC. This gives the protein CSVLGFGRSYEQYF.

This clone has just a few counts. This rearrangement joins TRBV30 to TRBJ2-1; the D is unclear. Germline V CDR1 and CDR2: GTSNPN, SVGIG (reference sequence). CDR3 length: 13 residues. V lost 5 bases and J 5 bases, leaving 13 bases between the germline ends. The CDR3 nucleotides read TGTGCCTGGGAGTGGGGTAGGAACAATGAGCAGTTCTTC. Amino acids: CAWEWGRNNEQFF.

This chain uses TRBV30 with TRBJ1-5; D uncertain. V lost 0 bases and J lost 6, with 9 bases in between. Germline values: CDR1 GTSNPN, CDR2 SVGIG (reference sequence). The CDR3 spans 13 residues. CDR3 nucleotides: TGTGCCTGGAGTGTTGCCCTAGGTCAGCCCCAGCATTTT. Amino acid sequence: CAWSVALGQPQHF. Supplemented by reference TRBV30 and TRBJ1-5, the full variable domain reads SQTIHQWPATLVQPVGSPLSLECTVEGTSNPNLYWYRQAAGRGLQLLFYSVGIGQISSEVPQNLSASRPQDRQFILSSKKLLLSDSGFYLCAWSVALGQPQHFGDGTRLSIL.

CDR3 DNA sequence: TGTGCCAGCAGCGCGCTTGGTAGCGGGAGGGGAGAGACCCAGTACTTC. Translated, it gives CASSALGSGRGETQYF. The chain carries TRBV9 and TRBJ2-5; 11 bases align to TRBD2. This CDR3 spans 16 amino acids. V dropped 3 bases and J dropped 4; count of bases not matched to a gene: 8. Germline loops: CDR1 SGDLS, CDR2 YYNGEE.

The CDR3 nucleotides read TGTGCCAGCAGCGTAAGAGGAGACAGGATTCACAATGAGCAGTTCTTC. It encodes CASSVRGDRIHNEQFF. This chain uses TRBV9 with TRBJ2-1, with TRBD1 as a possible D gene (6 bases). This CDR3 contains 16 residues. V lost 1 base, J lost 5 bases, and 16 bases lay in between. Germline CDR1 and CDR2: SGDLS and YYNGEE.

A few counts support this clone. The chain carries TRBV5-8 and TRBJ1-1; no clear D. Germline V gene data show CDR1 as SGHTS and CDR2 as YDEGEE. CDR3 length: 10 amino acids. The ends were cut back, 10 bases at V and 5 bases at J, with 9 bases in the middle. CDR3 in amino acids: CAPVGTEAFF. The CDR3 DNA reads TGTGCCCCCGTGGGAACTGAAGCTTTCTTT. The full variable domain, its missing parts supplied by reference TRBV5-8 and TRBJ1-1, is EAGVTQSPTHLIKTRGQQATLRCSPISGHTSVYWYQQALGLGLQFLLWYDEGEERNRGNFPPRFSGRQFPNYSSELNVNALELEDSALYLCAPVGTEAFFGQGTRLTVV.

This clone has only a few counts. The CDR3 loop is CASRLTGSTSPLHF. The DNA for the CDR3 is TGTGCCAGCAGACTTACAGGGAGTACTTCACCCCTCCACTTT. The chain combines TRBV27 with TRBJ1-6; D may be TRBD1 (6 bases). This CDR3 is 14 amino acids long. V was trimmed by 6 bases and J by 9 bases, leaving 15 bases between them. The germline V gene encodes CDR1 MNHEY and CDR2 SMNVEV (reference sequence).

The DNA of the CDR3 is TGTGCCAGCCGTCGGGACAGGGGGGCAGGGGCCAACGTCCTGACTTTC. Residues: CASRRDRGAGANVLTF. The chain uses TRBV2 and TRBJ2-6; 11 bases match TRBD1. From germline, CDR1 is SNHLY and CDR2 FYNNEI. The CDR3 covers 16 residues. Trimming took 8 bases from V and 4 from J; bases not matched to a gene: 7.

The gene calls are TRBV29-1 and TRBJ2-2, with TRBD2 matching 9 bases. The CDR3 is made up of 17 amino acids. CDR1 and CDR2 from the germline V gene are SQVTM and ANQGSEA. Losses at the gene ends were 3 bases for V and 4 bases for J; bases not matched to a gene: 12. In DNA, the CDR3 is TGCAGCGTTGAGTGGCGTGTACTAGCGGGCCTCACCGGGGAGCTGTTTTTT. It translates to CSVEWRVLAGLTGELFF.

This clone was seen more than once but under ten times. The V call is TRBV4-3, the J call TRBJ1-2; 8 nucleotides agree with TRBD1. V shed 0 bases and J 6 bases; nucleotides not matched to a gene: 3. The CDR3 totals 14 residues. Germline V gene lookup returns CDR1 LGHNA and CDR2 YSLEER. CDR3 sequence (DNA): TGCGCCAGCAGCCAAGACAGGGGGCGGAATGGCTACACCTTC. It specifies CASSQDRGRNGYTF.

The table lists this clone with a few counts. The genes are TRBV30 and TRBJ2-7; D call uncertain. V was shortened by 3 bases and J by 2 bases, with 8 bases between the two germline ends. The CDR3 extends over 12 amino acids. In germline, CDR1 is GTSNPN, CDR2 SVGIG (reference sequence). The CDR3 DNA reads TGTGCCTGGAGCCTCAGCGCCTACGAGCAGTACTTC. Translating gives CAWSLSAYEQYF.

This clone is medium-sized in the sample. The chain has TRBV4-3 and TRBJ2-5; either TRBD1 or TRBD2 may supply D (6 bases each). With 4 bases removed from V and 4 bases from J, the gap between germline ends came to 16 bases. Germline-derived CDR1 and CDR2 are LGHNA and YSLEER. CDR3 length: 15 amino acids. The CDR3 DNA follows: TGCGCCAGCAGCCCGGAGGGGGACCCTCGAGAGACCCAGTACTTC. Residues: CASSPEGDPRETQYF.

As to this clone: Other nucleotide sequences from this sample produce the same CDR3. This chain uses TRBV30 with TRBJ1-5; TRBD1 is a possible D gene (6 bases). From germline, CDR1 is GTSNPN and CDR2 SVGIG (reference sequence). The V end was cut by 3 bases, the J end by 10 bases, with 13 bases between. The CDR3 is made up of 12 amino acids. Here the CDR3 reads CAWSRGPDPQHF. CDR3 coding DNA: TGTGCCTGGAGCCGGGGGCCGGATCCCCAGCATTTT. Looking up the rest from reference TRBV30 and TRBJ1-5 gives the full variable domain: SQTIHQWPATLVQPVGSPLSLECTVEGTSNPNLYWYRQAAGRGLQLLFYSVGIGQISSEVPQNLSASRPQDRQFILSSKKLLLSDSGFYLCAWSRGPDPQHFGDGTRLSIL.

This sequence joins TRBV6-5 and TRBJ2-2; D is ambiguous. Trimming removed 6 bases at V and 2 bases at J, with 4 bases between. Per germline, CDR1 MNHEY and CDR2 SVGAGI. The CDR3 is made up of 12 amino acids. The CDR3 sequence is CASSTNTGELFF. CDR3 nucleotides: TGTGCCAGCAGCACAAACACCGGGGAGCTGTTTTTT.

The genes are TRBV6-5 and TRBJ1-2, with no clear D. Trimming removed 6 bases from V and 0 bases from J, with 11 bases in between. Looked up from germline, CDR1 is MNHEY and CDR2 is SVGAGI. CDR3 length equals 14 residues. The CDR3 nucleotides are TGTGCCAGCAGGCCGGAGCGTACTAACTATGGCTACACCTTC. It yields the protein CASRPERTNYGYTF.

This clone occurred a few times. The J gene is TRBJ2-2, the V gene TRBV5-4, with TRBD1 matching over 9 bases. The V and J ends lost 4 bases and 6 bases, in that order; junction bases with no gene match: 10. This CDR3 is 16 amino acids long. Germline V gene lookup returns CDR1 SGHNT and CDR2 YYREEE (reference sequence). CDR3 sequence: CASSTPGQGSSGELFF. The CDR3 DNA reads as TGTGCCAGCAGCACTCCGGGACAGGGAAGCTCCGGGGAGCTGTTTTTT.

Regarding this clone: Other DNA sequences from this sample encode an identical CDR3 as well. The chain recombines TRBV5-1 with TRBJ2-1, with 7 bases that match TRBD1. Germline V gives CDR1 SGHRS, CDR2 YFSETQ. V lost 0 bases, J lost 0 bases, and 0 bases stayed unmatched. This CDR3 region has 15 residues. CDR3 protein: CASSLGQGSYNEQFF. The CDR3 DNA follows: TGCGCCAGCAGCTTGGGACAGGGCTCCTACAATGAGCAGTTCTTC. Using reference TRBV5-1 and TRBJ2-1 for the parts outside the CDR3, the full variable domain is KAGVTQTPRYLIKTRGQQVTLSCSPISGHRSVSWYQQTPGQGLQFLFEYFSETQRNKGNFPGRFSGRQFSNSRSEMNVSTLELGDSALYLCASSLGQGSYNEQFFGPGTRLTVL.

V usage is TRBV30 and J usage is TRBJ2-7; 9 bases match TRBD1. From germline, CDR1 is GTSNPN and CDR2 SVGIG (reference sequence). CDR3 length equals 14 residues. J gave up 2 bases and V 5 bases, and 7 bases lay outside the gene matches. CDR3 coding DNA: TGTGCCTGGGTTCGGGACAGGGTTGCCTACGAGCAGTACTTC. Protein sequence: CAWVRDRVAYEQYF.

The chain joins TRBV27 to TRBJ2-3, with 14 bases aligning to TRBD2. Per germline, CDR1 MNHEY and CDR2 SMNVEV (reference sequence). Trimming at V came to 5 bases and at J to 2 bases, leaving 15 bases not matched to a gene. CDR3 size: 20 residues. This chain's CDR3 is CASSRGPPGTSGSITDTQYF. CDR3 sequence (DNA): TGTGCCAGCAGTAGGGGTCCGCCAGGGACTAGCGGGAGTATCACAGATACGCAGTATTTT.

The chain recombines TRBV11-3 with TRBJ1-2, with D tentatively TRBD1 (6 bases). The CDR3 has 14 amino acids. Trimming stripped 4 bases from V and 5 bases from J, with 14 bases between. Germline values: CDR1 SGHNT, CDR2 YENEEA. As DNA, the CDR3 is TGTGCCAGCAGCTCAGGGGCCGCGGGTTATGGCTACACCTTC. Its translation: CASSSGAAGYGYTF.

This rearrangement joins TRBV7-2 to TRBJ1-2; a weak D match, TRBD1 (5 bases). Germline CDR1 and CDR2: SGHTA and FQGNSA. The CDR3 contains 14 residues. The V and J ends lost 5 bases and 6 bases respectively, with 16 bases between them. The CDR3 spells CASSINQGRNGYTF. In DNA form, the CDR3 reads TGTGCCAGCAGCATCAACCAGGGCCGGAATGGCTACACCTTC.